The rows below give T cell receptor beta chains drawn from one sample of a study of technical replicates of blood from a few donors. Clones were read by immunoSEQ multiplex PCR, and TCRdb kept only the in-frame ones, dropping some. Of tens of thousands of clones in the sample, over 90% were seen once. Sequenced sample: PBMCs. The receptors stem from a human donor in good health. Some clones in this sample may be carry-over from other donors' samples. Each CDR3 is given with its conserved first and last residue. The D gene is left open where the match is weak. Clone size is not always given. Where it is, it says once, few, many or a class for expanded clones.

TRBV5-4,.,TRBJ1-1,.,TGTGCCAGCAGCCCGACACGGTTCACTGAAGCTTTCTTT,CASSPTRFTEAFF
TRBV7-9,.,TRBJ2-3,.,TGTGCCAGCAGCTCGTCGGAGACCTTCACAGATACGCAGTATTTT,CASSSSETFTDTQYF
TRBV5-1,TRBD1,TRBJ2-1,.,TGCGCCAGCAGCTTAGGACAGGGAGTCTACAATGAGCAGTTCTTC,CASSLGQGVYNEQFF
TRBV11-1,.,TRBJ2-4,.,TGTGCCAGCAGCCCACGGACCGAGGGCAAAAACATTCAGTACTTC,CASSPRTEGKNIQYF
TRBV7-2,TRBD2,TRBJ2-2,.,TGTGCCAGCAGCTTAATGGCTAGCGGGGGGGGTTTCACCGGGGAGCTGTTTTTT,CASSLMASGGGFTGELFF
TRBV5-1,TRBD2,TRBJ2-4,.,TGCGCCAGCAGCCCCACTAGCGCGGGGGACATTCAGTACTTC,CASSPTSAGDIQYF
TRBV30,TRBD1,TRBJ1-6,.,TGTGCCTGGAGTGTCCTACAGGGGTCGCTTTCACCCCTCCACTTT,CAWSVLQGSLSPLHF
TRBV4-3,.,TRBJ2-5,.,TGCGCCAGCAGCCAAGATTGGTTACTTGAGACCCAGTACTTC,CASSQDWLLETQYF
TRBV5-6,.,TRBJ1-4,.,TGTGCCAGCAGGAGAGGACAGTCTTCAAATGAAAAACTGTTTTTT,CASRRGQSSNEKLFF
TRBV12-5,.,TRBJ1-2,.,TGTGCTAGTGGATTCGAATGGACGGGACTGGGCTACACCTTC,CASGFEWTGLGYTF
TRBV19,.,TRBJ2-7,.,TGTGCCAGTAGTGCCCGGACTGCGGGGGAGCAGTACTTC,CASSARTAGEQYF
TRBV7-2,TRBD2,TRBJ2-7,.,TGTGCCAGCAGCTCCGGGACTAGCGAGTGGGTGTCCTACGAGCAGTACTTC,CASSSGTSEWVSYEQYF
TRBV6-5,TRBD1,TRBJ1-6,.,TGTGCCAGCAGTTACTCGGACAGGGGGCAATCACCCCTCCACTTT,CASSYSDRGQSPLHF
TRBV6-1,TRBD1,TRBJ1-1,.,TGTGCCAGCAGAGAACCCGGGACAGGGAGGGCATTTTACGGTTTCTTT,CASREPGTGRAFYGFF
TRBV5-8,TRBD2,TRBJ2-3,.,TGTGCCAGCAGCTCGGGACTAAGTAGCACAGATACGCAGTATTTT,CASSSGLSSTDTQYF
TRBV7-9,.,TRBJ2-7,.,TGTGCCAGCAGCGCAGGGGTGCAGCAGTACTTC,CASSAGVQQYF
TRBV7-9,.,TRBJ1-4,.,TGTGCCAGCAGCCGGTCCCAGGGGCGGGGGCCCAATGAAAAACTGTTTTTT,CASSRSQGRGPNEKLFF
TRBV4-1,.,TRBJ2-7,.,TGCGCCAGCAGCCAAGATATTACGGGAAACTACGAGCAGTACTTC,CASSQDITGNYEQYF
TRBV10-2,TRBD1,TRBJ1-1,once,TGCGCCAGCAGGATGGGACAGCGTAACACTGAAGCTTTCTTT,CASRMGQRNTEAFF
TRBV30,.,TRBJ1-1,.,TGTGCCTGGAGTTTAAACAGGGTGGCTGAAGCTTTCTTT,CAWSLNRVAEAFF
TRBV6-5,.,TRBJ1-3,.,TGTGCCAGCAGTTACTCATGGGGGGACGGAAACACCATATATTTT,CASSYSWGDGNTIYF
TRBV27,.,TRBJ2-7,.,TGTGCCAGCAGTTTCCAAAAGCCTACGGGACACTACGAGCAGTACTTC,CASSFQKPTGHYEQYF
TRBV30,TRBD1,TRBJ1-5,.,TGTGCCTGGGGGGACAGGCAAAATCAGCCCCAGCATTTT,CAWGDRQNQPQHF
TRBV9,.,TRBJ1-2,few,TGTGCCAGCAGCTACCCAGGGGTCGGAGGCTACACCTTC,CASSYPGVGGYTF
TRBV2,.,TRBJ1-6,.,TGTGCCAGCAGTGAAGAGGGGAGGAGGGGATCACCCCTCCACTTT,CASSEEGRRGSPLHF
TRBV11-1,TRBD2,TRBJ2-3,.,TGTGCCAGCAGCTTAGGACTAGCGGGGGGGACGCAGTATTTT,CASSLGLAGGTQYF
TRBV4-1,.,TRBJ1-1,.,TGCGCCAGCAGCCAAGTCCAGAGGGCGGGGGGCACTGAAGCTTTCTTT,CASSQVQRAGGTEAFF
TRBV10-2,.,TRBJ1-2,once,TGCGCCAGCAGCAGGGACAACTTAGACTATGGCTACACCTTC,CASSRDNLDYGYTF
TRBV18,.,TRBJ2-1,.,TGTGCCAGCTCACCCCCGACAGGTCGGGAGCAGTTCTTC,CASSPPTGREQFF
TRBV4-1,.,TRBJ2-6,.,TGCGCCAGCAGCCAAGATTTTAGCGCATTCTCTGGGGCCAACGTCCTGACTTTC,CASSQDFSAFSGANVLTF
TRBV7-2,TRBD1,TRBJ1-1,.,TGTGCCAGCAGCATTGACAGGGGGAACACTGAAGCTTTCTTT,CASSIDRGNTEAFF
TRBV5-6,TRBD1,TRBJ2-1,.,TGTGCCAGCAGCTTGGCCGACAGGGAATGGGGTGAGCAGTTCTTC,CASSLADREWGEQFF
TRBV10-1,TRBD2,TRBJ2-1,.,TGCGCCAGCAGGAAGGTCCGGGGGGTCTACAATGAGCAGTTCTTC,CASRKVRGVYNEQFF
TRBV7-2,TRBD2,TRBJ2-5,.,TGTGCCAGCAGCTTAGAGTCTAGCGGGAGTTGGAAGACCCAGTACTTC,CASSLESSGSWKTQYF
TRBV9,TRBD1,TRBJ2-2,.,TGTGCCAGCAGCGCGACAGGGTTCGGGGAGCTGTTTTTT,CASSATGFGELFF
TRBV5-4,.,TRBJ1-5,.,TGTGCCCGTGAGGTGGGGCGACCTCGGGCATTGAATCAGCCCCAGCATTTT,CAREVGRPRALNQPQHF
TRBV5-1,.,TRBJ1-4,.,TGCGCCAGCAGCTTGGCAGGGGAAAAACTGTTTTTT,CASSLAGEKLFF
TRBV4-3,.,TRBJ2-6,.,TGCGCCAGCAGCCAAGTCCAGGGGAGAGCCTGGGCCAACGTCCTGACTTTC,CASSQVQGRAWANVLTF
TRBV5-6,TRBD1,TRBJ2-3,.,TGTGCCAGCTTGGGACAGCTTATTACAGATACGCAGTATTTT,CASLGQLITDTQYF
TRBV5-1,TRBD1,TRBJ2-1,once,TGCGCCAGCAGCATCCAAATGGGACAGCACAATGAGCAGTTCTTC,CASSIQMGQHNEQFF
TRBV7-9,.,TRBJ2-1,.,TGTGCCAGCAGCTTAGATCACTACGGGAGAGGGTTCCATGAGCAGTTCTTC,CASSLDHYGRGFHEQFF
TRBV6-1,TRBD2,TRBJ2-7,once,TGTGCCAGCACCATACTAGCGGGGGAGGGCTACGAGCAGTACTTC,CASTILAGEGYEQYF
TRBV18,.,TRBJ1-1,.,TGTGCCAGCTCACCCCTGGACAGTGTAAACACTGAAGCTTTCTTT,CASSPLDSVNTEAFF
TRBV6-1,.,TRBJ1-1,.,TGTGCCAGCAGTGATTGGGGGCGCGGCACTGAAGCTTTCTTT,CASSDWGRGTEAFF
TRBV4-2,.,TRBJ1-5,.,TGTGCCAGCAGCCAGTCAGGCAATAGCAATCAGCCCCAGCATTTT,CASSQSGNSNQPQHF
TRBV14,.,TRBJ1-2,.,TGTGCCAGCAGCCAAGTAACGGGGTATGGCTACACCTTC,CASSQVTGYGYTF
TRBV5-6,TRBD1,TRBJ1-6,.,TGTGCCAGCAGCCTAAATCCCGGACAGGGGGCGTTCGGTTCACCCCTCCACTTT,CASSLNPGQGAFGSPLHF
TRBV19,.,TRBJ1-5,.,TGTGCCAGTAGCCCACAGGGCGGGCAGCCCCAGCATTTT,CASSPQGGQPQHF
TRBV2,.,TRBJ2-1,.,TGTGCCAGCAGTGACCTTTCCAATGAGCAGTTCTTC,CASSDLSNEQFF
TRBV5-5,.,TRBJ1-2,.,TGTGCCAGCAGCCTCCATGGCGGGGGGCTTAACTATGGCTACACCTTC,CASSLHGGGLNYGYTF
TRBV7-2,.,TRBJ2-5,once,TGTGCCAGCAGCTACCCCGGCCTTGCGGGGAAAGAGACCCAGTACTTC,CASSYPGLAGKETQYF
TRBV4-2,TRBD2,TRBJ2-7,.,TGTGCCAGCAGCCTCCGGACTAGCGGGGGGGAAAGCTCCTACGAGCAGTACTTC,CASSLRTSGGESSYEQYF
TRBV28,TRBD2,TRBJ2-2,once,TGTGCCAGCAGGGCGGGAGGCAGCACCGGGGAGCTGTTTTTT,CASRAGGSTGELFF